The T cell receptor beta chain under discussion was sequenced for a study of blood T cell repertoires in COVID-19. Overall study: COVID-19 samples from acute and convalescent phases originated in the United States, Italy and Spain.

The germline CDR1 and CDR2 sequences are MDHEN and SYDVKM. The CDR3 length is 19 residues. Trimming left V 5 bases short and J 1 base short, with 24 bases between. The participants were between about 18 and 90 years old and came from under 25 US areas. Symptom resolution, clearance, or two negative PCRs marked donors in Cohort 3 as recovered. Data came from immunoSEQ multiplex PCR; TCRdb stores just in-frame clones and leaves some out. Among approximately 470,000 clones listed, approximately 90% were seen once. The rearrangement links TRBV28 to TRBJ1-5; the D is unclear. This TCR came from a woman in her late teens or twenties who had recovered from COVID-19. The material sequenced was PBMCs or T cells enriched from blood (not recorded which). This CDR3 reads CASSPNLIAGWGSNQPQHF. The CDR3, as DNA: TGTGCCAGCAGTCCCAACTTGATAGCGGGGTGGGGAAGCAATCAGCCCCAGCATTTT.